The rows below give T cell receptor beta chains drawn from one sample of a study of shared clonotypes between healthy human individuals. TCRdb keeps only in-frame clones here, not all; method: immunoSEQ multiplex PCR. The repertoire consists of some 680,000 clones, with around 73% occurring once and the leading ten covering around 2%. Sequenced: memory CD4+ T cells sorted from blood. The receptors were gathered from a woman aged 25 to 39 in good health. The CDR3 runs from the conserved cysteine through the conserved F or W.

>TRBV27|TRBJ2-7
CASRGLGQTTYEQYF
>TRBV5-8|TRBJ2-1
CASSQGLAWTAYNEQFF
>TRBV30|.
CALRPGQTYEQYF
>TRBV2|TRBJ1-5
CASSGQLNQPQHF
>TRBV23-1|TRBJ2-2
CASSQSNTGELFF
>TRBV19|TRBJ1-5
CATGQGRPGNQPQHF
>TRBV4-1|TRBJ1-5
CASSQTYSQPQHF
>TRBV6-4|TRBJ1-2
CASSDPRDGAYSNYGYTF
>TRBV7-2|TRBJ2-2
CASSLVDYNTGELFF
>TRBV19|TRBJ2-7
CASSWDSSSYEQYF
>TRBV4-1|TRBJ1-1
CASSQAAGGIRWGTEAFF